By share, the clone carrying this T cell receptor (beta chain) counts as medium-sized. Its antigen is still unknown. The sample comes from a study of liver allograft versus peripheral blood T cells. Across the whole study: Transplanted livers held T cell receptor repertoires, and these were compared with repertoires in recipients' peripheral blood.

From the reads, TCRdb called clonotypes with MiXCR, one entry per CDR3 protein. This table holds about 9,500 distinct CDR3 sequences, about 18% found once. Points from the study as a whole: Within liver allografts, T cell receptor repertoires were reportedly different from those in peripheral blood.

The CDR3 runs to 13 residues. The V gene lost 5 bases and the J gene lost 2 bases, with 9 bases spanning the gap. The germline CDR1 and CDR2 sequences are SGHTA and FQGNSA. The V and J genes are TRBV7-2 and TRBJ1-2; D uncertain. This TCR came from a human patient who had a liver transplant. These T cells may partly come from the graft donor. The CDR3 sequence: CASSQVGNYGYTF. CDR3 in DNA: TGTGCCAGCAGCCAGGTCGGGAACTATGGCTACACCTTC.